This is a list of T cell receptor beta chains from one sample in a study of beta chain features in type 1 diabetes. Method: immunoSEQ multiplex PCR; TCRdb's copy keeps in-frame clones and lacks some. The table lists some 44,000 clones, approximately 51% of them singletons. The sequencing input was stem cell memory CD4+ T cells from blood. The source is a woman under 40 in good health. Each CDR3 is given without its conserved first and last residue. Each record gives: V gene, J gene, CDR3 protein.

TRBV18	TRBJ1-4	ASSPPGQDYEKLF
TRBV5-4	TRBJ1-2	ASSTGTANYGYT
TRBV5-1	TRBJ2-7	ASSLTTGPYEQY
TRBV30	TRBJ1-3	AWTGNSGNTIY
TRBV15	TRBJ2-2	ATRQGHTGELF
TRBV4-2	TRBJ2-7	ASSQDAPRWSSYEQY
TRBV2	TRBJ2-4	ASSDQAGGVKNIQY
TRBV29-1	TRBJ2-3	SVEKQAGNGDTQY
TRBV6-5	TRBJ2-1	ASSYSSAYNEQF
TRBV27	TRBJ2-7	ASSLSRAGGYYEQY
TRBV7-8	TRBJ2-7	ASSLDRQQY
TRBV2	TRBJ2-7	ASRSLRFVYEQY
TRBV7-2	TRBJ1-3	ASSTRLISGNTIY
TRBV28	TRBJ2-1	ASTPHRDSSYNEQF
TRBV6-6	TRBJ2-1	ASSASAGVNNEQF
TRBV7-2	TRBJ2-1	ASSPWADEQF
TRBV19	TRBJ2-1	ASSWDRPYNEQF
TRBV18	.	ASSPKLLRQNTYEQY
TRBV5-1	TRBJ1-2	ASSSGTEDGYT
TRBV7-9	TRBJ2-5	ASSFSIRWETQY
TRBV30	TRBJ1-6	AWTPGYDSPLH
TRBV5-6	TRBJ2-7	ASSSYGEQY
TRBV7-3	TRBJ2-1	ASSLVRESAGEQF